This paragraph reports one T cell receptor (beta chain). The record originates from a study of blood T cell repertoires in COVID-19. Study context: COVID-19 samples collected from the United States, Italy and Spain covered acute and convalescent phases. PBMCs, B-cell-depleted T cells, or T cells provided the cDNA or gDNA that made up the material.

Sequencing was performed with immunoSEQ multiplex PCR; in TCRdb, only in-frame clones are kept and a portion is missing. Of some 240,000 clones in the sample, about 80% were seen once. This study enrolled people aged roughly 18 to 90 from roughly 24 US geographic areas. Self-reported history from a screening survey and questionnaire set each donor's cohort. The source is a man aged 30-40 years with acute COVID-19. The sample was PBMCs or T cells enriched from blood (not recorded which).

The CDR3 protein is CASSLAHRTGTNTEAFF. The CDR3 DNA is TGTGCCAGCAGCTTGGCCCATAGGACAGGGACTAACACTGAAGCTTTCTTT. The chain recombines TRBV13 with TRBJ1-1; 8 bases are shared with TRBD1. Trimming cost V 3 bases and J 2 bases; bases outside gene matches: 11. The CDR3 extends over 17 amino acids. Germline V gives CDR1 PRHDT, CDR2 FYEKMQ (reference sequence).